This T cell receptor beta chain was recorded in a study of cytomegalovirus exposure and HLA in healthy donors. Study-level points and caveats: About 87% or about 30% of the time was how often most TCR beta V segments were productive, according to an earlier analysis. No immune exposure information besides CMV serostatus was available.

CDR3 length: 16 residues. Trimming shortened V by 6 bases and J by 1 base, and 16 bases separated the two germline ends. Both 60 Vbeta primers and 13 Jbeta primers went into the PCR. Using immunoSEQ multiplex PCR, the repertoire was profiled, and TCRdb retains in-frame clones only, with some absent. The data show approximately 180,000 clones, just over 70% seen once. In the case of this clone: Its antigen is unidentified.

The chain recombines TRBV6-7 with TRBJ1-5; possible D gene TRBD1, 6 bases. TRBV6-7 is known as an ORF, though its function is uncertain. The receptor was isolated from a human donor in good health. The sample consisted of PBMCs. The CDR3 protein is CASSYRELWSNQPQHF. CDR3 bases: TGTGCCAGCAGCTACAGGGAGCTTTGGAGCAATCAGCCCCAGCATTTT.